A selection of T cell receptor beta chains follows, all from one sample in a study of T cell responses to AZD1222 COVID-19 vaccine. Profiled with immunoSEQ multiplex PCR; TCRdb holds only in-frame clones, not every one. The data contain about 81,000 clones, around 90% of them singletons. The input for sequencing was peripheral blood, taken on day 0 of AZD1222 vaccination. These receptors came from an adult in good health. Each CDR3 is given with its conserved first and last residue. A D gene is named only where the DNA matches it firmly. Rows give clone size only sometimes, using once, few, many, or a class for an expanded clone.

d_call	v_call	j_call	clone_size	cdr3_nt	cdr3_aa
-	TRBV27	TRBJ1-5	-	TGTGCCAGCAGTTTGTGGGGGACTAGCAATCAGCCCCAGCATTTT	CASSLWGTSNQPQHF
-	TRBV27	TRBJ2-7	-	TGTGCCAGCAGTTTATCGTCCGGGGTCTCCGACGAGCAGTACTTC	CASSLSSGVSDEQYF
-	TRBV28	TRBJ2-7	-	TGTGCCAGCAGACCTGGGGCCATCACCGGGACCTTAACCTACGAGCAGTACTTC	CASRPGAITGTLTYEQYF
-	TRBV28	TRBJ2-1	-	TGTGCCAGCAGCACCAACTACAATGAGCAGTTCTTC	CASSTNYNEQFF
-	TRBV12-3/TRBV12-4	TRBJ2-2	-	TGTGCCAAGTCTAGCGTCTCCGGGGAGCTGTTTTTT	CAKSSVSGELFF
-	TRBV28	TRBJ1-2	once	TGTGCCAGCAGTTTCGGTGGCTATGGCTACACCTTC	CASSFGGYGYTF
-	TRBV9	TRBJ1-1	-	TGTGCCAGCAGCGTAAACCCCGACGTTACTGAAGCTTTCTTT	CASSVNPDVTEAFF
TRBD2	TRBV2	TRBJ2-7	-	TGTGCCAGCGGAAATCAACTAGCGGGAGGAAACGAGCAGTACTTC	CASGNQLAGGNEQYF
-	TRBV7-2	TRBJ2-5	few	TGTGCCAGCAGCTCCCCCGGAGAGACCCAGTACTTC	CASSSPGETQYF
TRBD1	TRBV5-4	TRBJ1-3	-	TGTGCCAGCAGCTCAGGGGGAACTGGAAACACCATATATTTT	CASSSGGTGNTIYF
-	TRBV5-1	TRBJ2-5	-	TGCGCCAGCAGCTTGGTAGGGGAGTACCAAGAGACCCAGTACTTC	CASSLVGEYQETQYF
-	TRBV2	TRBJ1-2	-	TGTGCCAGCAGTCCCAGGCCGAACAACTATGGCTACACCTTC	CASSPRPNNYGYTF
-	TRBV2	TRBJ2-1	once	TGTGCCAGTTCAGGGTACAATGAGCAGTTCTTC	CASSGYNEQFF
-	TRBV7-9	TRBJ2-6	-	TGTGCCAGCAGCGGACGGGACCCGACTCGTGGGGCCAACGTCCTGACTTTC	CASSGRDPTRGANVLTF
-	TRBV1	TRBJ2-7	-	TGCACCAGCAGCCAGAGGGTCCTCGAGCAGTACTTC	CTSSQRVLEQYF
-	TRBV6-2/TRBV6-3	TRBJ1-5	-	TGTGCCAGCAGTTACTCTGGTTTGGCCGAGAATCAGCCCCAGCATTTT	CASSYSGLAENQPQHF
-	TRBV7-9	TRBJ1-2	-	TGTGCCAGCAGCTTAGCCCTGAACCAGGAGATCAGCTATGGCTACACCTTC	CASSLALNQEISYGYTF